What follows is one T cell receptor (beta chain) and its context. The antigen is undetermined. Per germline, CDR1 MDHEN and CDR2 SYDVKM. Trimming cost V 5 bases and J 1 base, with 11 bases left between them. The CDR3 covers 14 residues. Assay: immunoSEQ multiplex PCR; the TCRdb copy retains only in-frame clones and omits some. The sample records about 47,000 clones, about 85% being singletons. This record comes from a study of OX40 agonist ivuxolimab in advanced cancers. Overall study results and limits: On average, a greater number of expanded clones characterised CD8+ T cells relative to CD4+. Among patients with partial responses at 0.1-3.0 mg/kg, clonal expansion was among the lowest.

This material consisted of CD4+ or CD8+ T cells sorted from blood, taken in a trial of the OX40 agonist ivuxolimab. The clonotype was recovered from an adult with an advanced solid tumor such as melanoma, head and neck, liver or kidney cancer. V and J are TRBV28 and TRBJ1-2; D call uncertain. CDR3 loop: CASSPRTDNYGYTF. DNA of the CDR3: TGTGCCAGCAGTCCCCGGACGGATAACTATGGCTACACCTTC.